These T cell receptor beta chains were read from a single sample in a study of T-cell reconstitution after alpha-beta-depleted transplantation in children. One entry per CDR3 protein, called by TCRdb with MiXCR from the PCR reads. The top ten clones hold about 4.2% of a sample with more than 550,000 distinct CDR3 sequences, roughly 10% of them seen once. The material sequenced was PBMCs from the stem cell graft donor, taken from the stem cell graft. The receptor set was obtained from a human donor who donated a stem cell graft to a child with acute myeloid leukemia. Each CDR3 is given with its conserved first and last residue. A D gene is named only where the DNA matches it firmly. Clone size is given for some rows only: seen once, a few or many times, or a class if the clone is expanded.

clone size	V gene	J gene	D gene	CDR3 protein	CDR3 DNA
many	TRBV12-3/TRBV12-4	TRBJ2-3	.	CASRRTSTDTQYF	TGTGCCAGCAGACGGACGAGCACAGATACGCAGTATTTT
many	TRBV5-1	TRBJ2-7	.	CASSLGPSGGTAEQYF	TGCGCCAGCAGCTTGGGCCCTTCCGGGGGGACAGCCGAGCAGTACTTC
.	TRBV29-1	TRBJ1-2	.	CSVAGNGYTF	TGCAGCGTTGCTGGGAATGGCTACACCTTC
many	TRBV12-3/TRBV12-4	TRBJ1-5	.	CASSLGGLQPQHF	TGTGCCAGCAGTTTGGGAGGATTGCAGCCCCAGCATTTT
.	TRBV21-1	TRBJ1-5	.	CASSPRQASNQPQHF	TGTGCCAGCAGCCCTAGACAGGCCAGCAATCAGCCCCAGCATTTT
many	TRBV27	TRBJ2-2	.	CASSLPGTGELFF	TGTGCCAGCAGTCTTCCGGGCACCGGGGAGCTGTTTTTT
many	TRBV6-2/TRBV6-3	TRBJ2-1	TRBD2	CASNSGGSSYNEQFF	TGTGCCAGCAATTCGGGGGGAAGCTCCTACAATGAGCAGTTCTTC
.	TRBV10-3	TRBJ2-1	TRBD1	CAISRDREYNEQFF	TGTGCCATCAGTCGGGACAGGGAGTACAATGAGCAGTTCTTC
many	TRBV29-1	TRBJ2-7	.	CSVEAGTPHEQYF	TGCAGCGTTGAAGCTGGAACACCCCACGAGCAGTACTTC
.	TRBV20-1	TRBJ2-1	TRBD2	CSVHMGLAGEAYNEQFF	TGCAGTGTCCACATGGGACTAGCGGGAGAGGCCTACAATGAGCAGTTCTTC
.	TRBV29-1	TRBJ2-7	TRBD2	CSVSSGNSYEQYF	TGCAGCGTTTCTAGCGGGAACTCCTACGAGCAGTACTTC
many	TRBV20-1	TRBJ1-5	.	CSASPAIQRLNQPQHF	TGCAGTGCTAGCCCCGCGATCCAGCGCCTCAATCAGCCCCAGCATTTT
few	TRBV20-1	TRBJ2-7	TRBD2	CSAPRRASGSQPYEQYF	TGCAGTGCCCCCAGGAGGGCTAGCGGGAGTCAACCCTACGAGCAGTACTTC
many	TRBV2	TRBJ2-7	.	CASSEGHEQYF	TGTGCCAGCAGTGAGGGCCACGAGCAGTACTTC
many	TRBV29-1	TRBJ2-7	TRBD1	CSPRSGQGNEQYF	TGCAGCCCGAGGTCGGGACAGGGGAACGAGCAGTACTTC
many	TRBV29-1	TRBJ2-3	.	CSVEPGLRKYF	TGCAGCGTTGAACCGGGACTCCGAAAGTATTTT
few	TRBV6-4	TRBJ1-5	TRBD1	CASSPRRDSPTMWGYSNQPQHF	TGTGCCAGCAGTCCTCGGAGGGACAGTCCCACTATGTGGGGATATAGCAATCAGCCCCAGCATTTT
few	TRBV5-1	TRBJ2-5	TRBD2	CASSLGLAGGTEETQYF	TGCGCCAGCAGCTTGGGGTTGGCGGGGGGTACCGAAGAGACCCAGTACTTC
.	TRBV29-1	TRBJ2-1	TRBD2	CSVWERERLNNEQFF	TGCAGCGTTTGGGAGCGGGAGAGGTTAAACAATGAGCAGTTCTTC
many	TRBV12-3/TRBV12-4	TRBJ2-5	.	CASSLGVETQYF	TGTGCCAGCAGCCTTGGTGTAGAGACCCAGTACTTC
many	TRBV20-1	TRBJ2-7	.	CSASAIRESYEQYF	TGCAGTGCTAGCGCCATTAGAGAGTCGTACGAGCAGTACTTC
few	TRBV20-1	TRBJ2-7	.	CSPNPDGTYEQYF	TGCAGTCCGAATCCCGATGGCACCTACGAGCAGTACTTC
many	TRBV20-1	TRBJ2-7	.	CSTTRNRNHEQYF	TGCAGTACCACACGGAACAGGAACCACGAGCAGTACTTC
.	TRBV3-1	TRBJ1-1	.	CASSPPYRDGTEAFF	TGTGCCAGCAGCCCACCCTACAGGGATGGGACTGAAGCTTTCTTT
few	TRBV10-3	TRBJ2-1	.	CAISPGVADNEQFF	TGTGCCATCAGCCCCGGAGTCGCGGACAATGAGCAGTTCTTC
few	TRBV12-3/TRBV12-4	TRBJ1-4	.	CASSFGSTPNEKLFF	TGTGCCAGCAGTTTCGGTTCAACGCCGAATGAAAAACTGTTTTTT
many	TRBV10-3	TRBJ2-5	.	CAIGQRKETQYF	TGTGCCATTGGGCAGAGAAAAGAGACCCAGTACTTC
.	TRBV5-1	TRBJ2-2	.	CASSSSGGELFF	TGCGCCAGCAGCTCGTCGGGCGGGGAGCTGTTTTTT
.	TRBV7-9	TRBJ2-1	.	CASSSLRSYNEQFF	TGTGCCAGCAGCTCTCTACGGTCCTACAATGAGCAGTTCTTC
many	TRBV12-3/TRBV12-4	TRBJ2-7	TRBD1	CASSLGTGMSYEQYF	TGTGCCAGCAGTCTAGGGACAGGGATGTCCTACGAGCAGTACTTC
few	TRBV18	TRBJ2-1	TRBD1	CASSPPKLQGAYNEQFF	TGTGCCAGCTCACCACCGAAGCTCCAGGGGGCGTACAATGAGCAGTTCTTC
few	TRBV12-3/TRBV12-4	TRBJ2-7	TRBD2	CASRPSGSGPEQYF	TGTGCCAGCCGACCTAGCGGGAGCGGGCCCGAGCAGTACTTC
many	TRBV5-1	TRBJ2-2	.	CASGTIGGTGELFF	TGCGCCAGCGGCACCATTGGGGGCACCGGGGAGCTGTTTTTT
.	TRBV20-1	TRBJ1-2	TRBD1	CSASPGGLNYGYTF	TGCAGTGCTAGTCCAGGGGGCCTCAACTATGGCTACACCTTC
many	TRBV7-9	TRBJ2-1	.	CASSLNGNEQFF	TGTGCCAGCAGCTTAAACGGGAATGAGCAGTTCTTC
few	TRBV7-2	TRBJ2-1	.	CASSKLGEQFF	TGTGCCAGCAGCAAGCTCGGGGAGCAGTTCTTC
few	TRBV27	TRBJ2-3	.	CASSLSPAGPSRTDTQYF	TGTGCCAGCAGTTTATCGCCCGCTGGTCCCTCTCGCACAGATACGCAGTATTTT
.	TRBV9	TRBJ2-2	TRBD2	CASSGREGNTGELFF	TGTGCCAGCAGCGGCAGGGAGGGGAACACCGGGGAGCTGTTTTTT
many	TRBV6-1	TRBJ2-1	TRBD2	CASRLKLAGGNEQFF	TGTGCCAGCAGGCTAAAACTAGCGGGAGGCAATGAGCAGTTCTTC
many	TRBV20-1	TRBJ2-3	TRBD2	CSARDRLAGNTDTQYF	TGCAGTGCTAGAGATCGACTAGCGGGGAACACAGATACGCAGTATTTT
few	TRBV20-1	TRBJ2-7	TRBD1	CSARLDRGLREQYF	TGCAGTGCTCGATTGGACAGGGGGCTTCGCGAGCAGTACTTC
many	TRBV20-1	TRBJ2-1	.	CSARGPYNEQFF	TGCAGTGCTAGAGGGCCATACAATGAGCAGTTCTTC
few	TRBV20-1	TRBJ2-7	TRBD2	CSARILAGPTEQYF	TGCAGTGCTAGAATACTAGCGGGGCCCACGGAGCAGTACTTC
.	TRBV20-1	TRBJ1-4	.	CSAYEGWEKLFF	TGCAGTGCTTACGAAGGGTGGGAAAAACTGTTTTTT
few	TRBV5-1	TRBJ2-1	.	CASTPGSYNEQFF	TGCGCCAGCACCCCTGGCTCCTACAATGAGCAGTTCTTC
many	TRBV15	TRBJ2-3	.	CATSRDRQKSDTQYF	TGTGCCACCAGCAGAGATAGGCAAAAATCCGATACGCAGTATTTT
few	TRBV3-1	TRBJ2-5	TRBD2	CASSQGSGSKTQYF	TGTGCCAGCAGCCAGGGTAGCGGGAGTAAGACCCAGTACTTC
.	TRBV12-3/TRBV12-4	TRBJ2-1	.	CASRGRDRSNEQFF	TGTGCCAGCAGGGGGAGGGACAGATCCAATGAGCAGTTCTTC
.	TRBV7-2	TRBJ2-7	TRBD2	CASSSEPGTRGGEQYF	TGTGCCAGCAGCTCTGAGCCTGGGACTAGAGGGGGCGAGCAGTACTTC
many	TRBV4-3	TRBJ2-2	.	CASSQDKNLATGELFF	TGCGCCAGCAGCCAAGATAAAAATCTAGCCACCGGGGAGCTGTTTTTT
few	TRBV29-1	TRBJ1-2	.	CSVEDGSGTNYGYTF	TGCAGCGTTGAAGATGGGTCGGGGACCAACTATGGCTACACCTTC
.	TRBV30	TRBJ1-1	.	CAWRDRMNTEAFF	TGTGCCTGGAGAGACAGGATGAACACTGAAGCTTTCTTT
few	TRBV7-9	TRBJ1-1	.	CASSIRAGNTEAFF	TGTGCCAGCAGCATACGGGCAGGTAACACTGAAGCTTTCTTT
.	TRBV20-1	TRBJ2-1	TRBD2	CSAREISGRAEEQFF	TGCAGTGCTAGAGAAATTAGCGGGAGGGCCGAGGAGCAGTTCTTC